Below are 30 T cell receptor beta chains sequenced from a single sample in a study of T-cell memory formation after mild COVID-19. TCRdb re-analysed the 5' RACE reads in MiXCR, keeping a single row per CDR3 protein. The repertoire has hundreds of thousands of distinct CDR3 sequences, 15% to 20% of them found once; the top ten carry about 12%. The sample comprised PBMCs or a T cell subset sorted from them (not recorded which). These receptors originate from an adult woman who had mild COVID-19 (a few samples of this study predate the infection). Cell type and time point are not known.

This chain links TRBV7-2 with TRBJ2-7, with 11 bases that match TRBD2. Germline trimming cut 3 bases from V and 3 bases from J; bases unmatched to any gene: 4. This CDR3 region has 15 residues. CDR1 SGHTA and CDR2 FQGNSA come from the germline V gene. Here the CDR3 DNA reads TGTGCCAGCAGCTTTACTAGCGGGAGTGTCTACGAGCAGTACTTC. This codes for CASSFTSGSVYEQYF.

Many counts were recorded for this clonotype. V is TRBV10-3 and J is TRBJ2-5, with D possibly being TRBD1 (5 bases). This CDR3 region has 13 residues. Trimming took off 4 bases at V and 5 bases at J, with 11 bases between the two ends. Per germline, CDR1 ENHRY and CDR2 SYGVKD. The CDR3 protein is CAISGWGQETQYF. The CDR3 coding sequence is TGTGCCATCAGTGGGTGGGGCCAGGAGACCCAGTACTTC.

The CDR3 here is CSARGGQGPYPYGYTF. The DNA of the CDR3 is TGCAGTGCTAGGGGGGGACAGGGCCCTTACCCCTATGGCTACACCTTC. V usage is TRBV20-1 and J usage is TRBJ1-2; TRBD1 agrees at 9 bases. Trimming removed 3 bases from V and 4 bases from J; junction bases left unmatched: 12. This CDR3 spans 16 amino acids. Germline V CDR1 and CDR2: DFQATT, SNEGSKA (reference sequence).

This clonotype was picked up a small number of times. The chain is built from TRBV6-1 and TRBJ1-5, with TRBD1 matching over 8 bases. Germline assignment: CDR1 MNHNS and CDR2 SASEGT. This CDR3 is 14 amino acids long. With 11 bases clipped from V and 2 bases from J, the junction kept 8 bases outside the gene matches. The CDR3 is CAANRGGGNQPQHF. DNA for the CDR3: TGTGCCGCCAACAGGGGGGGCGGCAATCAGCCCCAGCATTTT.

The genes are TRBV5-4 and TRBJ2-3; D remains ambiguous. Looked up from germline, CDR1 is SGHNT and CDR2 is YYREEE (reference sequence). Deletions cut 4 bases from V and 4 bases from J, with 16 bases between. CDR3 length equals 15 residues. The CDR3 nucleotides are TGTGCCAGCAGCCACGGACGGTCTGTGGCAGATACGCAGTATTTT. This encodes CASSHGRSVADTQYF.

This clonotype occurred a few times. J is TRBJ2-1 and V is TRBV5-1; 9 nucleotides agree with TRBD2. The V segment lost 3 bases and the J segment 5 bases; nucleotides outside the gene matches: 3. CDR1 is SGHRS and CDR2 is YFSETQ in the germline V gene. This CDR3 contains 14 residues. This CDR3 is CASSSVAGDNEQFF. Written as DNA, the CDR3 is TGCGCCAGCAGCTCGGTAGCGGGGGACAATGAGCAGTTCTTC.

V and J are TRBV2 and TRBJ2-3; possible D gene TRBD1, 6 bases. The CDR3 extends over 20 amino acids. Trimming shortened V by 2 bases and J by 1 base, and 25 bases separated the two germline ends. CDR1 is SNHLY, CDR2 FYNNEI, per germline. CDR3 residues: CASSESPTGMGPKGTDTQYF. The DNA of the CDR3 is TGTGCCAGCAGTGAATCTCCGACAGGCATGGGCCCTAAAGGCACAGATACGCAGTATTTT.

The table lists this clonotype with a few counts. The chain employs TRBV6-1 and TRBJ1-1; TRBD1 might be the D (6 bases). V was pared by 7 bases and J by 2 bases, with 14 bases between. The CDR3 runs to 14 residues. CDR1 and CDR2 (germline): MNHNS, SASEGT. CDR3 in DNA: TGTGCCAGCAAGCGCGGGGGCAGCAACACTGAAGCTTTCTTT. The encoded protein is CASKRGGSNTEAFF.

This chain links TRBV4-1 with TRBJ1-2; TRBD1 agrees at 8 bases. The CDR3 totals 15 residues. The germline CDR1 and CDR2 sequences are MGHRA and YSYEKL. With 0 bases clipped from V and 5 bases from J, the junction kept 5 bases outside the gene matches. CDR3 nucleotide sequence: TGCGCCAGCAGCCAAGAACGGACAGGGTGGTATGGCTACACCTTC. This encodes CASSQERTGWYGYTF.

The rearrangement joins TRBV5-4 to TRBJ2-1; the match to TRBD1 covers 7 bases. V dropped 1 base and J dropped 0; count of bases not matched to a gene: 4. The germline V gene has CDR1 SGHNT and CDR2 YYREEE (reference sequence). The CDR3 contains 16 residues. The CDR3 loop reads CASSLMGQSSYNEQFF. The CDR3 DNA reads as TGTGCCAGCAGCTTGATGGGACAGTCCTCCTACAATGAGCAGTTCTTC.

In this sample, this clonotype turned up a few times. The CDR3 loop is CASSLGVPLAKNIQYF. In DNA, the CDR3 is TGTGCCAGCAGCTTAGGGGTTCCGTTAGCCAAAAACATTCAGTACTTC. This sequence joins TRBV7-6 and TRBJ2-4; no clear D. Trimming left V 1 base short and J 0 bases short, with 10 bases between. CDR1 and CDR2 from the germline V gene are SGHVS and FNYEAQ. The CDR3 runs 16 residues.

This clonotype was recorded a few times. This rearrangement joins TRBV29-1 to TRBJ2-7, with D hard to call. Deletions cut 8 bases from V and 0 bases from J, with 14 bases between. The CDR3 loop spans 13 amino acids. In germline, CDR1 is SQVTM, CDR2 ANQGSEA. CDR3 in amino acids: CSPTLYDSYEQYF. As DNA, the CDR3 is TGCAGCCCAACCCTATACGACTCCTACGAGCAGTACTTC.

This clonotype was counted a few times. This chain links TRBV4-1 with TRBJ2-4; D remains unclear. The CDR3 totals 17 residues. Per the germline V gene, CDR1 is MGHRA and CDR2 is YSYEKL. The V end was cut by 0 bases, the J end by 0 bases, with 12 bases between. The DNA for the CDR3 is TGCGCCAGCAGCCAAGATTACGGGCTTGGAGCCAAAAACATTCAGTACTTC. This translates into CASSQDYGLGAKNIQYF.

The rearrangement joins TRBV20-1 to TRBJ1-2, with 10 positions matching TRBD1. The ends lost 0 bases at V and 7 bases at J; junction bases unmatched: 14. Germline CDR1 reads DFQATT; CDR2 reads SNEGSKA (reference sequence). This CDR3 is 17 amino acids long. The CDR3 protein is CSARDLGQGVAKSGYTF. The DNA for the CDR3 is TGCAGTGCTAGAGATCTTGGACAGGGGGTGGCAAAGAGTGGCTACACCTTC.

The table lists this clonotype with a few counts. V and J are TRBV11-1 and TRBJ2-2, with 8 nucleotides matching TRBD1. This CDR3 spans 13 amino acids. The germline CDR1 and CDR2 sequences are SGHAT and FQDESV (reference sequence). V gave up 5 bases and J gave up 4 bases; unmatched junction bases: 0. The DNA of the CDR3 is TGTGCCAGCAGCCAGGGGGCCACCGGGGAGCTGTTTTTT. This codes for CASSQGATGELFF.

The genes are TRBV15 and TRBJ2-7, with 7 bases lining up with TRBD2. CDR1 is LNHNV and CDR2 is YYDKDF in the germline V gene (reference sequence). The CDR3 is 15 amino acids. V lost 5 bases to trimming and J lost 1 base; unmatched junction nucleotides: 8. The CDR3 spells CATSSRGAGSYEQYF. In DNA form, the CDR3 reads TGTGCCACCAGCTCCCGCGGAGCGGGGTCCTACGAGCAGTACTTC.

The rearrangement links TRBV4-1 to TRBJ1-2; TRBD1 aligns across 8 bases. CDR3 size: 15 residues. CDR1 MGHRA and CDR2 YSYEKL come from the germline V gene. V lost 4 bases, J lost 3 bases, and 7 bases stayed unmatched. CDR3 DNA: TGCGCCAGCAGCCTGCAGGGGGCGAGGGACTATGGCTACACCTTC. It specifies CASSLQGARDYGYTF.

The gene calls are TRBV9 and TRBJ2-3; 9 positions agree with TRBD1. The CDR3 sequence is 15 residues long. The junction had 8 bases not matched to a gene; V was cut back by 6 bases and J by 3 bases. CDR1 is SGDLS, CDR2 YYNGEE, per germline. In DNA, the CDR3 is TGTGCCAGCACCGGGACAGGGCTATTTACAGATACGCAGTATTTT. As protein: CASTGTGLFTDTQYF.

The chain carries TRBV20-1 and TRBJ2-3, with 10 bases matching TRBD2. Per germline, CDR1 DFQATT and CDR2 SNEGSKA (reference sequence). The CDR3 totals 16 residues. V shed 0 bases and J 2 bases; nucleotides not matched to a gene: 5. CDR3 protein: CSARDRLAGATDTQYF. In DNA form, the CDR3 reads TGCAGTGCTAGAGACCGACTAGCGGGTGCCACAGATACGCAGTATTTT.

V gene TRBV7-9 combines with J gene TRBJ2-7; D call uncertain. CDR3 size: 16 residues. From germline, CDR1 is SEHNR and CDR2 FQNEAQ (reference sequence). Trimming removed 5 bases from V and 5 bases from J, with 22 bases in between. The CDR3: CASSTISLASADEQYF. The DNA for the CDR3 is TGTGCCAGCAGCACCATCAGTCTGGCGTCGGCGGACGAGCAGTACTTC. Full variable domain (outside the CDR3, taken from reference TRBV7-9 and TRBJ2-7): DTGVSQNPRHKITKRGQNVTFRCDPISEHNRLYWYRQTLGQGPEFLTYFQNEAQLEKSRLLSDRFSAERPKGSFSTLEIQRTEQGDSAMYLCASSTISLASADEQYFGPGTRLTVT.

The V and J genes are TRBV7-9 and TRBJ2-3; TRBD1 matches at 10 bases. The CDR3 is 15 amino acids. From germline, CDR1 is SEHNR and CDR2 FQNEAQ (reference sequence). Trimming at V came to 5 bases and at J to 1 base, leaving 3 bases not matched to a gene. CDR3 sequence (DNA): TGTGCCAGCAGCCGAGGGACAGGGGGCACAGATACGCAGTATTTT. It translates to CASSRGTGGTDTQYF.

The rearrangement uses TRBV4-3 and TRBJ2-1, with no clear D. CDR1 LGHNA and CDR2 YSLEER come from the germline V gene. CDR3 size: 13 residues. Trimming stripped 0 bases from V and 10 bases from J, with 10 bases between. The CDR3 spells CASSQDLSFEQFF. CDR3 DNA sequence: TGCGCCAGCAGCCAAGATCTTAGCTTCGAGCAGTTCTTC.

V usage is TRBV10-3 and J usage is TRBJ1-1; D unclear. V was trimmed by 7 bases and J by 4 bases, leaving 19 bases between them. CDR3 length equals 15 residues. Germline lookup yields CDR1 ENHRY and CDR2 SYGVKD. CDR3 DNA: TGTGCCATCACCCCCGCCGAGGGCGGAACCACTGAAGCTTTCTTT. Protein: CAITPAEGGTTEAFF.

This clonotype was counted once. The rearrangement joins TRBV12-3 or TRBV12-4 to TRBJ1-5; possible D gene TRBD1, 6 bases. Trimming pared 7 bases from V and 7 bases from J, leaving 17 bases between. The CDR3 is 14 residues long. CDR3 in DNA: TGTGCCAGCAACCCGACAGGTCCCGGGCAGCCCCAGCATTTT. Translating it yields CASNPTGPGQPQHF.

V is TRBV30 and J is TRBJ1-5; no reliable D call. Between the trimmed V and J ends, which lost 2 bases and 5 bases, there was a span of 10 bases. The CDR3 has 13 amino acids. The V gene's germline CDR1 is GTSNPN and CDR2 SVGIG (reference sequence). The CDR3 spells CAWSNTAHQPQHF. CDR3 in DNA: TGTGCCTGGAGTAACACAGCTCATCAGCCCCAGCATTTT.

The chain employs TRBV9 and TRBJ2-1; no clear D gene. This CDR3 spans 15 amino acids. The V and J ends lost 7 bases and 0 bases respectively, with 14 bases between them. The germline V gene encodes CDR1 SGDLS and CDR2 YYNGEE. For the CDR3, the DNA is TGTGCCAGCGCCGCGCGACCAAGCTCCTACAATGAGCAGTTCTTC. This gives the protein CASAARPSSYNEQFF.

This clonotype was detected ten times or more. This rearrangement joins TRBV5-1 to TRBJ2-7; D may correspond to TRBD1 or TRBD2 (5 bases each). Germline-derived CDR1 and CDR2 are SGHRS and YFSETQ. CDR3 length: 14 amino acids. V gave up 0 bases and J gave up 2 bases, with 9 bases separating them. CDR3 loop: CASSLAQGAYEQYF. CDR3 sequence (DNA): TGCGCCAGCAGCTTGGCGCAGGGAGCCTACGAGCAGTACTTC.

The chain carries TRBV7-3 and TRBJ2-3; 9 bases are a match to TRBD1. The CDR3 sequence is 16 residues long. V gave up 6 bases and J gave up 4 bases; unmatched junction bases: 11. Germline V gene lookup returns CDR1 SGHTA and CDR2 FQGTGA. Here the CDR3 reads CASSSTDRGGSDTQYF. In nucleotides, the CDR3 is TGTGCCAGCAGTTCGACTGACAGGGGGGGATCAGATACGCAGTATTTT.

This clonotype was detected only a few times. The chain uses TRBV5-1 and TRBJ1-1; the D gene is possibly TRBD1 (5 bases). Germline V gene sequence: CDR1 SGHRS, CDR2 YFSETQ. The CDR3 runs 15 residues. V gave up 0 bases and J gave up 1 base, with 10 bases separating them. In DNA form, the CDR3 reads TGCGCCAGCAGCTTGGAGAGGGGTTGGAACACTGAAGCTTTCTTT. Amino acid sequence: CASSLERGWNTEAFF.

This clonotype was seen only a few times. CDR3 sequence reads: CASGPMETQYF. The CDR3 DNA is TGTGCCAGTGGCCCCATGGAGACCCAGTACTTC. The J gene is TRBJ2-5, the V gene TRBV27; D ambiguous. This CDR3 is 11 amino acids long. Trimming removed 9 bases from V and 5 bases from J, with 10 bases in between. CDR1 is MNHEY and CDR2 is SMNVEV in the germline V gene (reference sequence).